A single T cell receptor beta chain is shown here with its context. The record originates from a study of control samples from healthy donors and cancer patients. Germline V lookup: CDR1 LNHDA, CDR2 SQIVND (reference sequence). The V end lost 3 bases, the J end lost 7 bases, and 7 bases lay between the germline ends. The CDR3 consists of 11 residues. Generated by immunoSEQ multiplex PCR, the TCRdb table keeps only in-frame clones and is missing some. The sample includes 150,000 or so clones, 80% to 95% of them seen just once. Source material: blood. The clonotype was recovered from a middle-aged man in good health. This rearrangement joins TRBV19 to TRBJ2-7; no definite D call. CDR3 coding DNA: TGTGCCAGTAGTATGGGCACTGAGCAGTACTTC. The encoded protein is CASSMGTEQYF.